This TCR beta chain was sequenced during a study of cytomegalovirus exposure and HLA in healthy donors. PCR amplification relied on 60 Vbeta primers (plus 13 Jbeta primers). Profiled with immunoSEQ multiplex PCR; TCRdb holds only in-frame clones, not every one. The data hold 45,000 to 65,000 clones, with approximately 70% observed a single time. For this clone: Its antigen is undetermined.

Study findings and constraints: The authors listed 150 or so TCR beta chains as cytomegalovirus-associated.

Trimming removed 5 bases from V and 5 bases from J, with 22 bases in between. There are 16 residues in the CDR3. Germline-derived CDR1 and CDR2 are PRHDT and FYEKMQ (reference sequence). The sample comprised PBMCs. The source is a woman aged 50 to 65 in good health and CMV-seropositive. This chain uses TRBV13 with TRBJ2-7, with D possibly TRBD2 on 5 matching bases. This CDR3 reads CASSTYEARAAHEQYF. CDR3 coding DNA: TGTGCCAGCAGCACATATGAGGCGCGGGCTGCCCACGAGCAGTACTTC.